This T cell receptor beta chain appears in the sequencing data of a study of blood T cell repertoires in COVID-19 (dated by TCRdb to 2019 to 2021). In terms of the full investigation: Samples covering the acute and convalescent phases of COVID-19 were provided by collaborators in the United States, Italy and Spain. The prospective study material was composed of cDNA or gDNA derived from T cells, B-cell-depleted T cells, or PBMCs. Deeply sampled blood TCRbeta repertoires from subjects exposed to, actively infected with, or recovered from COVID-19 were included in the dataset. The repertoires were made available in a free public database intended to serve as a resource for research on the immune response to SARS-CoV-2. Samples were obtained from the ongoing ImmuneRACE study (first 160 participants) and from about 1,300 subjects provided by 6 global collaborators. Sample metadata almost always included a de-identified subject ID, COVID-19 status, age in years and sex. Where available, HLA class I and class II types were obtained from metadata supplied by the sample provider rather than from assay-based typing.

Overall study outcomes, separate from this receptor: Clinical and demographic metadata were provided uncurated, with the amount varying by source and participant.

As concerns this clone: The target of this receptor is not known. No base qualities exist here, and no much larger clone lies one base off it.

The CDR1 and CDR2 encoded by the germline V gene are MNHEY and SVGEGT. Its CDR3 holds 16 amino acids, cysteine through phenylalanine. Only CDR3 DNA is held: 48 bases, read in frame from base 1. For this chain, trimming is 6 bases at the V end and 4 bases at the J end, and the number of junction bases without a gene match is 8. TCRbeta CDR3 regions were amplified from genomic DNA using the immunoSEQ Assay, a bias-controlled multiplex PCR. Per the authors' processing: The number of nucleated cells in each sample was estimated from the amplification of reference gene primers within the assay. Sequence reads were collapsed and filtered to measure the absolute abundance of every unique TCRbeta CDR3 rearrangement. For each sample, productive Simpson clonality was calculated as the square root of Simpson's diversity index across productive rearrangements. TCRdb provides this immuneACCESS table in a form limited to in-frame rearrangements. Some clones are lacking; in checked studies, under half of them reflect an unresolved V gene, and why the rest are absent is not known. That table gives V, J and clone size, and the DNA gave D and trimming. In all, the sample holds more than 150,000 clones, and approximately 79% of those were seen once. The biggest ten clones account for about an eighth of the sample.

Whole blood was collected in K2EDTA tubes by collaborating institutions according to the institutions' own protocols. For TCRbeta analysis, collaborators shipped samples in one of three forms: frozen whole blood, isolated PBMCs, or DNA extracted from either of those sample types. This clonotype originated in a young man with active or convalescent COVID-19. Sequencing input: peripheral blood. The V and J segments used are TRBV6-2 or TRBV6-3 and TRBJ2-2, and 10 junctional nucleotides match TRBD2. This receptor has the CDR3 CASSTIAGGSTGELFF. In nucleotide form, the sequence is TGTGCCAGCAGCACCATAGCGGGAGGAAGCACCGGGGAGCTGTTTTTT.